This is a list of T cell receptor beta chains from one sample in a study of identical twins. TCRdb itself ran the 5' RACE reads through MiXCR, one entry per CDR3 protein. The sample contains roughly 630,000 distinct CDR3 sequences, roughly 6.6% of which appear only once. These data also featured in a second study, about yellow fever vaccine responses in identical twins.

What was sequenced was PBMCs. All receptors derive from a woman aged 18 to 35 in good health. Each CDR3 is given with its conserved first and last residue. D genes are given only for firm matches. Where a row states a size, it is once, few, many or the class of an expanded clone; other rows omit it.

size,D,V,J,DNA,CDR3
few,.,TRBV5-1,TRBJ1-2,TGCGCCAGCAGCTTGGACAGGGAGGGCAGCTATGGCTACACCTTC,CASSLDREGSYGYTF
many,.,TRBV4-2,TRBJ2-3,TGTGCCAGCAGCCAAGATATGTTGGGAACAGATACGCAGTATTTT,CASSQDMLGTDTQYF
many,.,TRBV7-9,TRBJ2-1,TGTGCCAGCAGCGCAAGGAGGGGCGTATCCTACAATGAGCAGTTCTTC,CASSARRGVSYNEQFF
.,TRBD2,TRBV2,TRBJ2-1,TGTGCCAGCAGGGTGGGACTAGCGGCCTACAATGAGCAGTTCTTC,CASRVGLAAYNEQFF
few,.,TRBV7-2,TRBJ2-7,TGTGCCAGCAGCCCCCGCCGGACGATTGTGCACGAGCAGTACTTC,CASSPRRTIVHEQYF
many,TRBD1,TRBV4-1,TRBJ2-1,TGCGCCAGCAGCCAGACGGACAGGGGCCATCCGATTTACAATGAGCAGTTCTTC,CASSQTDRGHPIYNEQFF
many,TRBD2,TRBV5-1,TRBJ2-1,TGCGCCAGCAGCCACGGGACTAGCGACAATGAGCAGTTCTTC,CASSHGTSDNEQFF
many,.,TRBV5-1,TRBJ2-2,TGCGCCAGCAGCTTCCGAGGGTCCGGGGAGCTGTTTTTT,CASSFRGSGELFF
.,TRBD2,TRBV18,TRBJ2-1,TGTGCCAGCTCACCAGGCGCGGGGAGGGGAGGCAATGAGCAGTTCTTC,CASSPGAGRGGNEQFF
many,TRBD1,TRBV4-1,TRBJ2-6,TGCGCCAGCAGCCAAGATCACGGACAGGGGGGTTCTGGGGCCAACGTCCTGACTTTC,CASSQDHGQGGSGANVLTF
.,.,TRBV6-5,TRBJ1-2,TGTGCCAGCAGTTACTTCCCCTACCGGGGGAGGATCTATGGCTACACCTTC,CASSYFPYRGRIYGYTF
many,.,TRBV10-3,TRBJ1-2,TGTGCCATCAGTGAGTCGATGACCGGTGGCTACACCTTC,CAISESMTGGYTF
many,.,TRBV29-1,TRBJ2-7,TGCAGCGTTGCCGGAGGCGGTGAGCAGTACTTC,CSVAGGGEQYF
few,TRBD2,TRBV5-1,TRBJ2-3,TGCGCCAGCAGCCAAGGGACTAGCGGGAGTACGCAGTATTTT,CASSQGTSGSTQYF
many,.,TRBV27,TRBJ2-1,TGTGCCAGATGTTCCTATACTAATGAGCAGTTCTTC,CARCSYTNEQFF
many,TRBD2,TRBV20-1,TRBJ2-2,TGCAGTGCTAGAGATCGCGGGAGGTACACCGGGGAGCTGTTTTTT,CSARDRGRYTGELFF
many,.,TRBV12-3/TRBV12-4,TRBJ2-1,TGTGCCAGCAGTCCCCGGATCCAGGGGGGGCAGTTCTTC,CASSPRIQGGQFF
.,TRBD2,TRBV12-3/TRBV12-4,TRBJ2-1,TGTGCCAGCAGACTGAGTCTAGCGGGCCACAATGAGCAGTTCTTC,CASRLSLAGHNEQFF
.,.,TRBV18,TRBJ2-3,TGTGCCAGCTCACCACCGGGCCTAGCGAGGGGGACGCAGTATTTT,CASSPPGLARGTQYF
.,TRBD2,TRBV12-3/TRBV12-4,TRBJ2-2,TGTGCCAGCAGGGGCCCGGGACTAGCGACTCCTACGAACACCGGGGAGCTGTTTTTT,CASRGPGLATPTNTGELFF
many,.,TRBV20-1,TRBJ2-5,TGCAGTGCTAGAGATCCGACGCGGGGCCAAGAGACCCAGTACTTC,CSARDPTRGQETQYF
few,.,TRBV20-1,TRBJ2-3,TGCAGTGCTAGACGGCCTAGCACAGATACGCAGTATTTT,CSARRPSTDTQYF